This record covers a single TCR beta chain. Antigen: not known. These data originate in a study of CD8 T cells in ankylosing spondylitis. Study observations and caveats: Disease-linked clones proved CD8+ and comparatively uncommon in peripheral blood. Earlier literature documents some of the motif variants in reactive arthritis synovial fluid and blood. In ankylosing spondylitis blood, a motif of about eight highly homologous TCR beta variants appeared characteristic.

Trimming pared 5 bases from V and 6 bases from J, leaving 16 bases between. The CDR3 covers 15 residues. The germline V gene encodes CDR1 SGHTA and CDR2 FQGNSA. Quantitative barcoded 5'-RACE was used to prepare TCR beta libraries. One entry per CDR3 protein, called by TCRdb with MiXCR from the 5' RACE reads. The sample includes roughly 300,000 distinct CDR3 sequences, roughly 8% of them seen just once. V and J are TRBV7-2 and TRBJ1-4; TRBD1 might be the D (5 bases). What was sequenced was blood, either unsorted or a sorted T cell fraction (not recorded which). The sequence was collected from a male donor with ankylosing spondylitis. The CDR3 nucleotides are TGTGCCAGCAGCCCTCAATACGGGGGGGATGAAAAACTGTTTTTT. Amino acids: CASSPQYGGDEKLFF.